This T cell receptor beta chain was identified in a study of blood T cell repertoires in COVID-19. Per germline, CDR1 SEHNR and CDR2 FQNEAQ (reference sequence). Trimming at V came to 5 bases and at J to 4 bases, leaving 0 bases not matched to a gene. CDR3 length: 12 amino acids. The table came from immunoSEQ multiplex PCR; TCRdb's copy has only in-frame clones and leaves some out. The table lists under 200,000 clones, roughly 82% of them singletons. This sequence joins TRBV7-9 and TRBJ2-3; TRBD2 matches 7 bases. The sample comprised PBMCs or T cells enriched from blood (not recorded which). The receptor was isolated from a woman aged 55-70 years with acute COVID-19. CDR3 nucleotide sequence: TGTGCCAGCAGCGGGGGGGCAGATACGCAGTATTTT. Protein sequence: CASSGGADTQYF.